The 25 T cell receptor beta chains in this list originate from one sample, sequenced in a study of blood T cells in healthy people across ages. Then a second PCR, running about 6 to 11 cycles, was carried out with a sample-barcoded 5' primer and a J-beta primer mix. In TCRdb, the 5' RACE reads were re-called with MiXCR into one record per CDR3 protein. Here the sample spans about 1.4 million distinct CDR3 sequences, roughly 60% being singletons. Material for sequencing was blood. These receptors all stem from a man aged 18 to 35 in good health.

This clonotype is a singleton in its sample. V and J are TRBV6-1 and TRBJ2-7; TRBD2 matches at 13 bases. V lost 5 bases and J lost 0; bases outside the gene matches: 7. This CDR3 comprises 17 residues. Germline loops: CDR1 MNHNS, CDR2 SASEGT. CDR3 nucleotide sequence: TGTGCCAGCAGTCAACTAGCGGGAGGGCGGAGCTCCTACGAGCAGTACTTC. As protein: CASSQLAGGRSSYEQYF.

The chain carries TRBV7-9 and TRBJ1-4; TRBD1 matches 10 bases. V was pared by 4 bases and J by 2 bases, with 4 bases of the junction left unmatched. Germline loops: CDR1 SEHNR, CDR2 FQNEAQ (reference sequence). The CDR3 runs to 16 residues. The CDR3: CASSSQDRGTNEKLFF. CDR3 sequence (DNA): TGTGCCAGCAGCTCCCAGGACAGGGGGACTAATGAAAAACTGTTTTTT.

J is TRBJ2-1 and V is TRBV14; 12 nucleotides line up with TRBD2. V was pared by 3 bases and J by 5 bases, with 8 bases of the junction left unmatched. The CDR3 has 17 amino acids. In germline, CDR1 is SGHDN, CDR2 FVKESK. The CDR3 DNA sequence: TGTGCCAGCAGCCATCAACTAGCGGGAGGACCCAACAATGAGCAGTTCTTC. Amino acid sequence: CASSHQLAGGPNNEQFF.

Only a few counts were recorded for this clonotype. This chain connects TRBV2 to TRBJ2-7, with D possibly being TRBD1 (6 bases). The J call may be mistaken, given a closer DNA end match to TRBJ2-5. Germline loops: CDR1 SNHLY, CDR2 FYNNEI. This CDR3 has 12 residues. This chain's CDR3 is CATYAQGETQYF. The CDR3 coding sequence is TGTGCCACCTATGCACAGGGTGAGACCCAGTACTTC.

For this clonotype: At one boundary the junction diverges from the germline segment, which might be a read error. The V gene is TRBV4-1, the J gene TRBJ2-1; no reliable D call. This CDR3 is built from 14 residues. Germline values: CDR1 MGHRA, CDR2 YSYEKL. The CDR3: CASSQDGSYNGQFF. The CDR3 region has the DNA TGCGCCAGCAGCCAAGATGGGTCTTACAATGGGCAGTTCTTC.

This clonotype was seen more than once but under ten times. The genes are TRBV27 and TRBJ2-4; D might be TRBD2 (5 bases). Between the trimmed V and J ends, which lost 5 bases and 13 bases, there was a span of 18 bases. Germline CDR1 is MNHEY and CDR2 is SMNVEV (reference sequence). There are 13 residues in the CDR3. The CDR3 region has the DNA TGTGCCAGCAGTGTAACTTGGACGGAGGAGCAGTACTTC. Its protein product is CASSVTWTEEQYF.

J is TRBJ2-6 and V is TRBV5-1; D call uncertain. With 2 bases removed from V and 0 bases from J, the gap between germline ends came to 12 bases. CDR1 SGHRS and CDR2 YFSETQ come from the germline V gene. The CDR3 extends over 17 amino acids. CDR3 DNA: TGCGCCAGCAGCTTCTACAGCTTGAGCTCTGGGGCCAACGTCCTGACTTTC. It codes for CASSFYSLSSGANVLTF.

The CDR3 spells CATSRFTGGASYEQYF. The CDR3, as DNA: TGTGCCACCAGCAGGTTTACAGGGGGCGCATCCTACGAGCAGTACTTC. The V gene is TRBV15, the J gene TRBJ2-7, with 9 bases matching TRBD1. CDR1 and CDR2 (germline): LNHNV, YYDKDF (reference sequence). The ends lost 3 bases at V and 1 base at J; junction bases unmatched: 7. This CDR3 has 16 residues.

The chain couples TRBV12-3 or TRBV12-4 to TRBJ2-1; 7 bases agree with TRBD2. J lost 9 bases, V lost 0 bases, and 8 bases had no gene match. This CDR3 has 15 amino acids. The CDR3 sequence is CASSLAGGRIGEQFF. DNA for the CDR3: TGTGCCAGCAGTTTAGCGGGAGGGCGCATAGGTGAGCAGTTCTTC.

This clonotype was detected a few times. V and J are TRBV7-9 and TRBJ2-7, with D possibly matching TRBD1 (5 bases). CDR3 length: 14 amino acids. Trimming took 3 bases from V and 6 from J, leaving 15 bases between them. Germline assignment: CDR1 SEHNR and CDR2 FQNEAQ (reference sequence). The CDR3 spells CASSFDSLTSEQYF. The CDR3 nucleotides are TGTGCCAGCAGCTTCGACAGTTTGACCTCCGAGCAGTACTTC.

The chain joins TRBV7-9 to TRBJ2-4; 8 bases are a match to TRBD2. The V and J ends lost 5 bases and 6 bases, in that order; junction bases with no gene match: 6. The CDR3 extends over 14 amino acids. Germline values: CDR1 SEHNR, CDR2 FQNEAQ (reference sequence). CDR3 residues: CASSPRGGLNIQYF. The CDR3 nucleotides read TGTGCCAGCAGCCCTCGGGGGGGGCTAAACATTCAGTACTTC.

The chain is built from TRBV5-1 and TRBJ1-5; D remains ambiguous. Germline V gene sequence: CDR1 SGHRS, CDR2 YFSETQ. CDR3 size: 13 residues. V was trimmed by 2 bases and J by 5 bases, leaving 8 bases between them. For the CDR3, the DNA is TGCGCCAGCAGCTTAACAGTTGATCAGCCCCAGCATTTT. The encoded protein is CASSLTVDQPQHF.

This clonotype appeared a few times. The chain combines TRBV6-2 or TRBV6-3 with TRBJ2-5, with 11 bases aligning to TRBD2. The CDR3 runs 16 residues. CDR1 is MNHEY, CDR2 SVGEGT, per germline. J lost 2 bases, V lost 5 bases, and 7 bases had no gene match. The CDR3 protein is CASSPRLAGPQETQYF. In DNA form, the CDR3 reads TGTGCCAGCAGTCCTCGACTAGCGGGGCCTCAAGAGACCCAGTACTTC.

This chain connects TRBV29-1 to TRBJ2-1; 7 positions agree with TRBD2. Germline V gives CDR1 SQVTM, CDR2 ANQGSEA. V shed 3 bases and J 9 bases; nucleotides not matched to a gene: 8. The CDR3 has 13 residues. CDR3 protein: CSVEGGDRREQFF. The CDR3 DNA follows: TGCAGCGTTGAGGGAGGGGACCGGCGTGAGCAGTTCTTC.

This clonotype has only a few counts. This sequence joins TRBV12-3 or TRBV12-4 and TRBJ2-3; TRBD2 aligns across 9 bases. V lost 6 bases to trimming and J lost 5 bases; unmatched junction nucleotides: 9. This CDR3 comprises 15 residues. The DNA for the CDR3 is TGTGCCAGCAGGGTTGGGTCACTAGCGGGAGATACGCAGTATTTT. It translates to CASRVGSLAGDTQYF.

This clonotype came up a few times. The chain employs TRBV12-3 or TRBV12-4 and TRBJ2-4; TRBD2 matches 13 bases. The last part of the DNA fits TRBJ2-7 better; the J call may be wrong. This CDR3 spans 18 amino acids. The CDR3 loop reads CASSPGLAGEKGSYEQYF. DNA of the CDR3: TGTGCCAGCAGTCCAGGACTAGCGGGAGAAAAGGGATCCTACGAGCAGTACTTC.

The gene calls are TRBV15 and TRBJ2-7, with D possibly being TRBD2 (7 bases). Trimming stripped 7 bases from V and 2 bases from J, with 12 bases between. The CDR3 is made up of 13 amino acids. Germline CDR1 and CDR2: LNHNV and YYDKDF (reference sequence). CDR3 bases: TGTGCCACCAAGGGGGAGGGTCCCTACGAGCAGTACTTC. It translates to CATKGEGPYEQYF.

The chain has TRBV28 and TRBJ2-5; 12 bases match TRBD2. CDR1 MDHEN and CDR2 SYDVKM come from the germline V gene. The CDR3 runs 17 residues. The V gene end was trimmed by 4 bases and the J gene end by 5 bases; junction bases not matched to a gene: 11. The chain's CDR3 is CASSSPRTSGVLETQYF. Here the CDR3 DNA reads TGTGCCAGCAGTTCCCCACGGACTAGCGGGGTTCTTGAGACCCAGTACTTC.

The gene calls are TRBV29-1 and TRBJ2-3; 9 bases align to TRBD2. CDR1 and CDR2 (germline): SQVTM, ANQGSEA. J gave up 6 bases and V 5 bases, and 15 bases lay outside the gene matches. The CDR3 loop spans 16 amino acids. As DNA, the CDR3 is TGCAGCGTTTCCCTACTGGCTAGCGGGATGGGGGATACGCAGTATTTT. Its protein product is CSVSLLASGMGDTQYF.

The chain couples TRBV4-1 to TRBJ1-4; D perhaps matches TRBD1 (6 bases). The ends were cut back, 4 bases at V and 12 bases at J, with 18 bases in the middle. The CDR3 loop spans 14 amino acids. The germline CDR1 and CDR2 sequences are MGHRA and YSYEKL. CDR3 nucleotides: TGCGCCAGCAGCCCACAGACACAGGGCCAGGAACTGTTTTTT. This encodes CASSPQTQGQELFF.

In the case of this clonotype: One end of the junction is discordant with germline, which a read error may explain. The rearrangement uses TRBV20-1 and TRBJ2-1; D uncertain. The CDR3 is 11 amino acids. Per the germline V gene, CDR1 is DFQATT and CDR2 is SNEGSKA (reference sequence). CDR3 in amino acids: CSVREVREQFF. The CDR3 nucleotides are TGCAGTGTTAGAGAAGTACGCGAGCAGTTCTTC.

The gene calls are TRBV4-1 and TRBJ2-5; TRBD1 matches 7 bases. The better agreement between TRBJ2-7 and the DNA end casts doubt on the J call. This CDR3 contains 16 residues. Germline CDR1 is MGHRA and CDR2 is YSYEKL. The CDR3 loop reads CASSQDWRQGAYEQYF. The CDR3 DNA reads TGCGCCAGCAGCCAAGATTGGCGGCAGGGGGCCTACGAGCAGTACTTC.

The chain employs TRBV29-1 and TRBJ1-2, with D possibly matching TRBD1 (5 bases). The CDR3 covers 9 residues. V dropped 7 bases and J dropped 6 bases, with 6 bases sitting between them. The germline gives CDR1 SQVTM, CDR2 ANQGSEA. Here the CDR3 reads CSEGDGYTF. CDR3 nucleotide sequence: TGCAGCGAAGGGGATGGCTACACCTTC.

This clonotype turned up a few times. J is TRBJ2-3 and V is TRBV3-1; D may correspond to TRBD1 or TRBD2 (5 bases each). The CDR3 has 16 residues. V lost 0 bases and J lost 2, with 12 bases in between. Germline V gene sequence: CDR1 LGHDT, CDR2 YNNKEL (reference sequence). The CDR3 region is CASSQDRGASTDTQYF. CDR3 nucleotides: TGTGCCAGCAGCCAAGATCGGGGCGCTTCCACAGATACGCAGTATTTT.

The chain couples TRBV10-3 to TRBJ2-3, with 9 bases that match TRBD2. With V trimmed by 0 bases and J by 4 bases, 2 bases remained unmatched. The CDR3 sequence is 15 residues long. Per the germline V gene, CDR1 is ENHRY and CDR2 is SYGVKD. Here the CDR3 reads CAISESVAGADTQYF. The CDR3 DNA reads as TGTGCCATCAGTGAGTCGGTAGCGGGGGCAGATACGCAGTATTTT.